Below, 21 T cell receptor beta chains from the same sample are listed, as sequenced in a study of CD8+CD57+ T cells in acquired aplastic anemia listed by TCRdb under 2018. Sequencing took place on an Illumina HiSeq 2000. Profiling of TCR beta VDJ combinations and CDR3 sequences used genomic DNA as the template. TCRdb reran the public reads through fastp at Q25 and MiXCR, keeping productive beta chains. For every CDR3 protein sequence, its rows merge into one entry that carries the most common genes and DNA. Recorded for this sample are some 150,000 distinct CDR3 sequences; less than 45% of them occurred a single time. 6.5% to 10% of the sample belongs to the ten largest clones. The sequenced material came from sorted CD4+, CD8+, or CD8+CD57+ T cells (not recorded which) from PBMCs. These receptors were taken from a human donor in good health, serving as a control.

This chain links TRBV30 with TRBJ1-2; 7 positions match TRBD1. V dropped 5 bases and J dropped 3; count of bases not matched to a gene: 6. CDR3 length: 13 residues. From germline, CDR1 is GTSNPN and CDR2 SVGIG (reference sequence). For the CDR3, the DNA is TGTGCCTGGGGGTACAGGGGTTACTATGGCTACACCTTC. Translation: CAWGYRGYYGYTF.

This clonotype was recorded a few times. This chain uses TRBV2 with TRBJ1-5; D gene ambiguous. The CDR3 loop spans 9 amino acids. V lost 7 bases and J 5 bases, leaving 0 bases between the germline ends. Germline V gives CDR1 SNHLY, CDR2 FYNNEI. CDR3 bases: TGTGCCAGCAATCAGCCCCAGCATTTT. It is translated as CASNQPQHF.

V is TRBV15 and J is TRBJ2-5; D is unresolved. The CDR3 is made up of 12 amino acids. CDR1 and CDR2 (germline): LNHNV, YYDKDF (reference sequence). Trimming removed 0 bases at V and 5 bases at J, with 4 bases between. Here the CDR3 reads CATSREEETQYF. In nucleotides, the CDR3 is TGTGCCACCAGCAGAGAGGAGGAGACCCAGTACTTC. Full variable domain (remainder filled in from reference TRBV15 and TRBJ2-5): DAMVIQNPRYQVTQFGKPVTLSCSQTLNHNVMYWYQQKSSQAPKLLFHYYDKDFNNEADTPDNFQSRRPNTSFCFLDIRSPGLGDTAMYLCATSREEETQYFGPGTRLLVL.

This clonotype was observed at least ten times. The chain recombines TRBV6-1 with TRBJ1-2; D possibly corresponds to TRBD1 (5 bases). With 7 bases removed from V and 8 bases from J, the gap between germline ends came to 26 bases. The CDR3 spans 16 residues. Germline CDR1 reads MNHNS; CDR2 reads SASEGT. CDR3 sequence (DNA): TGTGCCAGCACCTCACGGACGGGACTCACCTCGAGGGGCTACACCTTC. It is translated as CASTSRTGLTSRGYTF.

The chain links TRBV20-1 to TRBJ2-7, with 10 bases aligning to TRBD1. From germline, CDR1 is DFQATT and CDR2 SNEGSKA (reference sequence). V lost 4 bases to trimming and J lost 5 bases; unmatched junction nucleotides: 14. This CDR3 spans 16 amino acids. The CDR3 DNA follows: TGCAGTGCTATCAATCCGGCGACAGGGGGCCTGAACGAGCAGTACTTC. It is translated as CSAINPATGGLNEQYF.

The chain carries TRBV11-3 and TRBJ2-1, with D hard to call. V lost 1 base to trimming and J lost 8 bases, with 9 bases between them. The germline CDR1 and CDR2 sequences are SGHNT and YENEEA. This CDR3 is built from 13 residues. CDR3 coding DNA: TGTGCCAGCAGCTTAGCCACCTTCGATGAGCAGTTCTTC. Its translation: CASSLATFDEQFF.

The sample holds many counts of this clonotype. The chain is built from TRBV5-1 and TRBJ1-4, with D maybe TRBD1 (6 bases). This CDR3 has 15 residues. V was cut by 4 bases and J by 5 bases, with 15 bases left in between. Germline V gene lookup returns CDR1 SGHRS and CDR2 YFSETQ. The DNA of the CDR3 is TGCGCCAGCAGCAGGGGCACAGGGAAGAATGAAAAACTGTTTTTT. Protein sequence: CASSRGTGKNEKLFF. The whole variable domain, filled in from reference TRBV5-1 and TRBJ1-4, reads KAGVTQTPRYLIKTRGQQVTLSCSPISGHRSVSWYQQTPGQGLQFLFEYFSETQRNKGNFPGRFSGRQFSNSRSEMNVSTLELGDSALYLCASSRGTGKNEKLFFGSGTQLSVL.

This clonotype was seen at least ten times. V usage is TRBV9 and J usage is TRBJ2-3, with 8 bases fitting TRBD2. Germline assignment: CDR1 SGDLS and CDR2 YYNGEE. The CDR3 is 16 amino acids. Unmatched junction bases numbered 16, after V lost 3 bases and J lost 10 bases. CDR3 nucleotides: TGTGCCAGCAGCGCCACTAGCGGAGGGGCACAATCGGCGCAGTATTTT. This sequence encodes CASSATSGGAQSAQYF.

This clonotype was picked up many times. The CDR3 sequence is CASSARTGLTEAFF. CDR3 sequence (DNA): TGTGCCAGCAGCGCACGGACTGGACTCACTGAAGCTTTCTTT. The chain combines TRBV7-8 with TRBJ1-1; D is uncertain. V lost 5 bases, J lost 4 bases, and 14 bases lay in between. Germline V gene data show CDR1 as SGHVS and CDR2 as FQNEAQ. This CDR3 contains 14 residues.

The rearrangement joins TRBV24-1 to TRBJ2-5; D not certain. Germline values: CDR1 KGHDR, CDR2 SFDVKD. With 4 bases removed from V and 1 base from J, the gap between germline ends came to 3 bases. This CDR3 has 12 residues. CDR3 in amino acids: CATSELQETQYF. DNA of the CDR3: TGTGCCACCAGTGAGCTCCAAGAGACCCAGTACTTC.

This clonotype was seen repeatedly, ten times or more. V is TRBV12-3 or TRBV12-4 and J is TRBJ1-5; D unclear. This CDR3 is 14 amino acids long. V dropped 3 bases and J dropped 7 bases, with 13 bases sitting between them. The CDR3 loop reads CASSLLAFGQPQHF. CDR3 bases: TGTGCCAGCAGTTTGTTGGCTTTTGGGCAGCCCCAGCATTTT.

Comments on this clonotype: At one end, the junction sequence differs from germline, possibly due to a read error. The V gene is TRBV10-3, the J gene TRBJ1-2; D gene ambiguous. Germline values: CDR1 ENHRY, CDR2 SYGVKD. CDR3 length: 14 residues. The CDR3 loop reads CAVSGRAWGGGYTF. CDR3 nucleotides: TGTGCCGTCAGCGGGAGGGCCTGGGGAGGCGGCTACACCTTC.

This clonotype was detected many times. This chain links TRBV19 with TRBJ2-7; 8 nucleotides agree with TRBD1. CDR1 is LNHDA and CDR2 is SQIVND in the germline V gene (reference sequence). The CDR3 runs 13 residues. After removal of 10 bases from V and 6 bases from J, the junction contained 11 bases not matched to a gene. The CDR3 sequence: CATAGTGASEQYF. CDR3 sequence (DNA): TGTGCCACCGCCGGGACAGGTGCTTCCGAGCAGTACTTC.

This clonotype was recorded at least ten times. The genes are TRBV2 and TRBJ2-1; TRBD2 matches at 10 bases. Trimming cost V 6 bases and J 7 bases; bases outside gene matches: 9. The CDR3 consists of 15 residues. CDR1 is SNHLY and CDR2 is FYNNEI in the germline V gene. This CDR3 is CASSGDERGGNEQFF. DNA of the CDR3: TGTGCCAGCAGCGGCGATGAGCGGGGGGGTAATGAGCAGTTCTTC. Together with reference TRBV2 and TRBJ2-1, the CDR3 gives the full variable domain: EPEVTQTPSHQVTQMGQEVILRCVPISNHLYFYWYRQILGQKVEFLVSFYNNEISEKSEIFDDQFSVERPDGSNFTLKIRSTKLEDSAMYFCASSGDERGGNEQFFGPGTRLTVL.

Concerning this clonotype: At one of its ends the junction is not consistent with the germline gene, which may arise from a read error. This sequence joins TRBV10-3 and TRBJ1-2; the D gene is possibly TRBD1 (6 bases). There are 14 residues in the CDR3. Germline lookup yields CDR1 ENHRY and CDR2 SYGVKD. The CDR3 DNA is TGTGCCAGCAGTGCAGGGGTAGGGAACTATGGCTACACCTTC. Translated, it gives CASSAGVGNYGYTF.

This clonotype has at least ten counts. The rearrangement joins TRBV6-2 or TRBV6-3 to TRBJ2-7, with 7 bases matching TRBD2. V trimming: 11 bases; J trimming: 0 bases; junction bases outside the gene matches: 4. The CDR3 runs 12 residues. Germline loops: CDR1 MNHEY, CDR2 SVGEGT. CDR3 nucleotide sequence: TGTGCCGGGGGGGTAAGCTCCTACGAGCAGTACTTC. This sequence encodes CAGGVSSYEQYF.

The genes are TRBV30 and TRBJ1-1; TRBD1 matches at 7 bases. Trimming took 1 base from V and 11 from J; bases not matched to a gene: 19. Germline assignment: CDR1 GTSNPN and CDR2 SVGIG (reference sequence). The CDR3 runs 16 residues. The CDR3 coding sequence is TGTGCCTGGAGTGGTTCGATTAGGTCAAGGCAGGGGGACGCTTTCTTT. This encodes CAWSGSIRSRQGDAFF.

V and J are TRBV24-1 and TRBJ2-3; TRBD2 aligns across 16 bases. Looked up from germline, CDR1 is KGHDR and CDR2 is SFDVKD. J was trimmed by 6 bases and V by 10 bases; bases with no gene match: 6. This CDR3 has 15 residues. The chain's CDR3 is CATTGTSGRADTQYF. In DNA, the CDR3 is TGTGCCACGACCGGGACTAGCGGGAGGGCGGATACGCAGTATTTT.

Comment on this clonotype: A read error may account for a junction end that differs from germline. The rearrangement links TRBV10-2 to TRBJ1-4, with D tentatively TRBD1 (6 bases). Germline CDR1 reads WSHSY; CDR2 reads SAAADI. This CDR3 is built from 16 residues. CDR3 loop: CASSVQSGTSNEKLFF. DNA of the CDR3: TGTGCCAGCAGCGTTCAATCCGGGACAAGTAATGAAAAACTGTTTTTT.

This clonotype has more than one count but fewer than ten. This chain links TRBV29-1 with TRBJ1-1, with 7 bases fitting TRBD1. The CDR3 length is 13 residues. Germline V lookup: CDR1 SQVTM, CDR2 ANQGSEA. V lost 6 bases to trimming and J lost 1 base; unmatched junction nucleotides: 5. CDR3 amino acids: CSVRTGGNTEAFF. The CDR3 DNA is TGCAGCGTCAGGACAGGCGGGAACACTGAAGCTTTCTTT.

V gene TRBV24-1 combines with J gene TRBJ2-1, with 8 bases that match TRBD2. The CDR3 extends over 12 amino acids. With V trimmed by 4 bases and J by 10 bases, 2 bases remained unmatched. Germline CDR1 is KGHDR and CDR2 is SFDVKD. The CDR3 region has the DNA TGTGCCACCAGTGACTGGACTAGCGAGCAGTTCTTC. This codes for CATSDWTSEQFF.